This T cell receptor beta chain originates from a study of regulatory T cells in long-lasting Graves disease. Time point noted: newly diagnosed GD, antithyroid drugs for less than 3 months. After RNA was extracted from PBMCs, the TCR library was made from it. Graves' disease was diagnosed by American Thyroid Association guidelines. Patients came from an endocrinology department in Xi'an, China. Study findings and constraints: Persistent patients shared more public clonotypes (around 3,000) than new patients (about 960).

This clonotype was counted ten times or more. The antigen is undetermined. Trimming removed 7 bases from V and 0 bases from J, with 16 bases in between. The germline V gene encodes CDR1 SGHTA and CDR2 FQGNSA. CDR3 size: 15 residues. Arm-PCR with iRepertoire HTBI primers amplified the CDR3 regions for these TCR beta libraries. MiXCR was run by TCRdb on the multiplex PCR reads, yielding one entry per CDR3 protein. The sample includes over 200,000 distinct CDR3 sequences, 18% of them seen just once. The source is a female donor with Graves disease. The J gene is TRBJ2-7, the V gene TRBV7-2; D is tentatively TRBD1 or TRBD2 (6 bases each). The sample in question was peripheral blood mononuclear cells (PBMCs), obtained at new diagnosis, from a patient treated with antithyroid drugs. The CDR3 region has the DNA TGTGCCAGCACCATCACGGGGGCTAGCTCCTACGAGCAGTACTTC. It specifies CASTITGASSYEQYF.